This T cell receptor (beta chain) originates from a study of blood T cells in healthy people across ages. Whole-study findings and limits: Unknown CMV status may confound age-related changes in expanded clones. More naive CD4+ cells and higher diversity marked long-lived donors relative to aged donors.

This clonotype was recorded a few times. The antigen is not known. Just one base apart from a much larger clone, this may be a read error. Germline lookup yields CDR1 SQVTM and CDR2 ANQGSEA. CDR3 size: 12 residues. The V and J ends lost 3 bases and 5 bases respectively, with 10 bases between them. It was with a sample-barcoded 5' primer and a J-beta primer mix that a second PCR of about 6 to 12 cycles was run. In TCRdb, the 5' RACE reads were re-called with MiXCR into one record per CDR3 protein. The sample has approximately 800,000 distinct CDR3 sequences; around 25% are singletons. The same specimen was also included in a second study, on T cells of mothers and their children.

Material: blood. This TCR was recovered from a boy under 18 in good health. The chain carries TRBV29-1 and TRBJ2-5; tentative D call: TRBD2 (6 bases). CDR3 sequence reads: CSVEEGPETQYF. CDR3 sequence (DNA): TGCAGCGTTGAGGAGGGCCCCGAGACCCAGTACTTC.